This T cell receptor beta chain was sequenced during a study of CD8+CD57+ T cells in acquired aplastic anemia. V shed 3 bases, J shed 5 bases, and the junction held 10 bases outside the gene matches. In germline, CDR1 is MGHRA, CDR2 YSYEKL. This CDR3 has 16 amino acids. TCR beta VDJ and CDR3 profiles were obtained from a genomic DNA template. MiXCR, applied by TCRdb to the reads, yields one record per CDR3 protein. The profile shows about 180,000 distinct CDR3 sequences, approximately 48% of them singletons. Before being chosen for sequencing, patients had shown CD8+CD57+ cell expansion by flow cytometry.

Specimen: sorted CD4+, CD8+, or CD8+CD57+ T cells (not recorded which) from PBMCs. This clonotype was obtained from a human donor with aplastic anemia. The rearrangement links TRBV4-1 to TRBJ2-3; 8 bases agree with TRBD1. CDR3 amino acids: CASSQTGQGSEDTQYF. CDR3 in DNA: TGCGCCAGCAGCCAGACCGGACAGGGATCGGAAGATACGCAGTATTTT.